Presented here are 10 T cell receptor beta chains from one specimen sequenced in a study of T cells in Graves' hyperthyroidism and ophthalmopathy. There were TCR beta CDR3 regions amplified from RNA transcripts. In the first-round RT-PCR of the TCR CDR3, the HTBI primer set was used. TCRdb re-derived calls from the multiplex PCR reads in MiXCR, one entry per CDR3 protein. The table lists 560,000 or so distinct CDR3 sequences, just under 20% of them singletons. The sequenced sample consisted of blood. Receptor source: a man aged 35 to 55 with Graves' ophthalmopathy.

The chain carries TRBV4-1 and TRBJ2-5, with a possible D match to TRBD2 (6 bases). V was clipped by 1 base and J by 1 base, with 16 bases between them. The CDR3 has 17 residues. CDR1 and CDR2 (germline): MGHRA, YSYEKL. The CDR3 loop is CASSQGFFGGVQETQYF. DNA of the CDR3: TGCGCCAGCAGCCAAGGGTTCTTTGGAGGGGTCCAAGAGACCCAGTACTTC.

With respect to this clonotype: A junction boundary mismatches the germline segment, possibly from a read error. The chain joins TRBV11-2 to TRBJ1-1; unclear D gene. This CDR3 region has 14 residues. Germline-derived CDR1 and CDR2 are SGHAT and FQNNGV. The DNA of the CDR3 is TGCGCCAGCAGTTACCCCGGCAGAAACACTGAAGCTTTCTTT. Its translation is CASSYPGRNTEAFF.

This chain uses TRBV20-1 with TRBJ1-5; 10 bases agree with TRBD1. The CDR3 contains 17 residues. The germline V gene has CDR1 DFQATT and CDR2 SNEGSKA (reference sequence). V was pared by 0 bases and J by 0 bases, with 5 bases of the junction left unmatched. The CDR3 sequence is CSAREDRGTYSNQPQHF. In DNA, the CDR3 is TGCAGTGCTAGAGAGGACAGGGGGACCTATAGCAATCAGCCCCAGCATTTT.

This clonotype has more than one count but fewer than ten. The CDR3 loop is CASSLPGQGGNTIYF. In DNA, the CDR3 is TGTGCCAGCAGCCTACCCGGACAGGGGGGAAACACCATATATTTT. J is TRBJ1-3 and V is TRBV5-6; 9 bases align to TRBD1. Germline V lookup: CDR1 SGHDT, CDR2 YYEEEE. V lost 4 bases, J lost 4 bases, and 6 bases stayed unmatched. This CDR3 contains 15 residues.

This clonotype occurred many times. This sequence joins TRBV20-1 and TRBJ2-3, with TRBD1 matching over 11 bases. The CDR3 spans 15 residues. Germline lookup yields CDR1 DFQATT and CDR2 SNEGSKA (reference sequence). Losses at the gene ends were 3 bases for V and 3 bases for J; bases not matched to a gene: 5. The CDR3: CSASWGQGGTDTQYF. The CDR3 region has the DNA TGCAGTGCTAGTTGGGGACAGGGGGGAACAGATACGCAGTATTTT.

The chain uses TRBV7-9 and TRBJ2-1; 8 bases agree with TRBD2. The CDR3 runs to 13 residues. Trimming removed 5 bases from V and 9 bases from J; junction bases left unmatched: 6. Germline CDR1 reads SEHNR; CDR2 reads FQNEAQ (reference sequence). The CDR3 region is CASSPYRGGEQFF. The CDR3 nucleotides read TGTGCCAGCAGCCCATATCGGGGGGGTGAGCAGTTCTTC.

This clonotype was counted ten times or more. In nucleotides, the CDR3 is TGTGCCAGCAGCCAAGGTCCCAACGTGGGCTACTACTACGAGCAGTACTTC. This encodes CASSQGPNVGYYYEQYF. This chain links TRBV3-1 with TRBJ2-7; D is uncertain. The V gene's germline CDR1 is LGHDT and CDR2 YNNKEL (reference sequence). With 1 base removed from V and 3 bases from J, the gap between germline ends came to 19 bases. The CDR3 extends over 17 amino acids.

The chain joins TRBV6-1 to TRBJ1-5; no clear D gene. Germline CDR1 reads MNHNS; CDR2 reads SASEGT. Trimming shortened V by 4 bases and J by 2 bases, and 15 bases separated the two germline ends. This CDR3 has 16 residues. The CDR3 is CASSASLSEGNQPQHF. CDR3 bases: TGTGCCAGCAGTGCGAGTCTTTCCGAGGGCAATCAGCCCCAGCATTTT.

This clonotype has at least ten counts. Here the CDR3 DNA reads TGTGCCAGCAGCGCCAGTCGGGAGACAACAGATACGCAGTATTTT. Translating gives CASSASRETTDTQYF. The rearrangement uses TRBV2 and TRBJ2-3, with D possibly being TRBD2 (6 bases). This CDR3 region has 15 residues. Between the trimmed V and J ends, which lost 6 bases and 3 bases, there was a span of 16 bases. CDR1 and CDR2 from the germline V gene are SNHLY and FYNNEI.

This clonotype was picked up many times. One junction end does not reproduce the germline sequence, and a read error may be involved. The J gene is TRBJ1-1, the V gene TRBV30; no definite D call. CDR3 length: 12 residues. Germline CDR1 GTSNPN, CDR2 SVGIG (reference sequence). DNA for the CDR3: TGTGCCTGGAGTGAAGGACCGACTCGGGGTGTCTTT. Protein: CAWSEGPTRGVF.